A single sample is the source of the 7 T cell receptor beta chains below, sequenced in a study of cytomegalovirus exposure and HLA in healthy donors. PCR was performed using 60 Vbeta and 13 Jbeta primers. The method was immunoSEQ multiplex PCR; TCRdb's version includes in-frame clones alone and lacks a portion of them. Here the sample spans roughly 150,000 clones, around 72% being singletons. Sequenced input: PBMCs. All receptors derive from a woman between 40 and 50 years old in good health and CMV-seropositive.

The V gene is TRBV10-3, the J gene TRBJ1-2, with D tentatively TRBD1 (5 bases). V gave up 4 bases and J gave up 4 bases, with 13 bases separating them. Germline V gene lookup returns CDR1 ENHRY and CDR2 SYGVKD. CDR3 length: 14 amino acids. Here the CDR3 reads CAISVGRNPYGYTF. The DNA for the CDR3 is TGTGCCATCAGTGTGGGGCGGAACCCCTATGGCTACACCTTC.

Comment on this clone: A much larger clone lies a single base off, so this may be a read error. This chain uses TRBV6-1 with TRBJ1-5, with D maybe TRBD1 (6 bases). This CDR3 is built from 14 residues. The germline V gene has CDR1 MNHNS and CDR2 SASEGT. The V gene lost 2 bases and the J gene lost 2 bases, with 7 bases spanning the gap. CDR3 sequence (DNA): TGTGCCAGCAGTGAACCAGGGGGCAATCAGCCCCAGCATTTT. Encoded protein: CASSEPGGNQPQHF.

DNA of the CDR3: TGTGCCAGTAGTATTGCCCCAGGGGGTCAGCCCCAGCATTTT. Translation: CASSIAPGGQPQHF. This rearrangement joins TRBV19 to TRBJ1-5, with TRBD1 matching over 7 bases. Trimming at V came to 3 bases and at J to 6 bases, leaving 5 bases not matched to a gene. Germline CDR1 and CDR2: LNHDA and SQIVND (reference sequence). The CDR3 consists of 14 residues.

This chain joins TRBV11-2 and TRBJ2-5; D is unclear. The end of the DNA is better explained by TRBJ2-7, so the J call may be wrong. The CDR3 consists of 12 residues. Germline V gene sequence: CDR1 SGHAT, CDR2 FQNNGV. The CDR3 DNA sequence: TGTGCCAGCAGCTTAGGAAACTACGAGCAGTACTTC. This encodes CASSLGNYEQYF.

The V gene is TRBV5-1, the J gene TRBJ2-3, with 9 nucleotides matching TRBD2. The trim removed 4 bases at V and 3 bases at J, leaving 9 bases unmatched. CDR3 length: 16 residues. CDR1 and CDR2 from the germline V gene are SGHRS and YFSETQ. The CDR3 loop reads CASSLPAGGATDTQYF. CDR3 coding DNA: TGCGCCAGCAGCCTACCGGCGGGGGGGGCTACAGATACGCAGTATTTT.

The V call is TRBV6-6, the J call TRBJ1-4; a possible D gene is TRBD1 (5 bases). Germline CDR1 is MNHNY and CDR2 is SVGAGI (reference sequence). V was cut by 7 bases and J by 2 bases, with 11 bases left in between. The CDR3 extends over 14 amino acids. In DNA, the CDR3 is TGTGCCAGCACCCGCAGGGCCACTAATGAAAAACTGTTTTTT. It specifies CASTRRATNEKLFF.

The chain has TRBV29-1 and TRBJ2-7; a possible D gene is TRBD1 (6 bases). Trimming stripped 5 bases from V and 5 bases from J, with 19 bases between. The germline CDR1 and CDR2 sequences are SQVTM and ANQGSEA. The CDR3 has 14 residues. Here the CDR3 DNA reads TGCAGCGTTTTAGGCAGGGGTATTTTTGACGAGCAGTACTTC. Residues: CSVLGRGIFDEQYF.